Sequencing of this T cell receptor beta chain was carried out in a study of cytomegalovirus exposure and HLA in healthy donors. Findings and caveats of the study: In a later analysis, DRB1 alleles had the most associated TCRs; HLA-C alleles the fewest.

A remark on this clone: The antigen remains undetermined.

From germline, CDR1 is MGHRA and CDR2 YSYEKL. Trimming removed 1 base from V and 1 base from J; junction bases left unmatched: 10. This CDR3 region has 17 residues. PCR amplification relied on 60 Vbeta primers (plus 13 Jbeta primers). TCRdb's table, derived via immunoSEQ multiplex PCR, lists solely in-frame clones and lacks some. Here the sample table reports roughly 50,000 clones. This TCR derives from a man between 35 and 55 years old in good health and CMV-seropositive. The chain is built from TRBV4-1 and TRBJ2-7, with 7 bases aligning to TRBD1. Sequencing was carried out using PBMCs. The CDR3 DNA sequence: TGCGCCAGCAGCCAAGGTCTACCGGGACAGATATCCTACGAGCAGTACTTC. Amino acid sequence: CASSQGLPGQISYEQYF.